This paragraph reports one TCR beta chain. This entry belongs to a study of blood T cell repertoires in COVID-19. As originally analysed: Estimation of nucleated cell counts relied on the amplification of reference gene primers. Repertoires were generated with immunoSEQ multiplex PCR, while TCRdb's copy carries only in-frame clones and drops some. Clone size and V and J calls were adopted from that table, with D and trimming inferred from the DNA. This sample carries 200,000 to 250,000 clones, 92% of them seen once, and the ten largest clones take about 0.79%. Seattle's cohort entered during active infection and was followed longitudinally. The sample taken for sequencing was peripheral blood. The sequence derives from a young man with COVID-19, enrolled during active disease.

CDR3 DNA sequence: TGTGCCAGCAGCTTGGAACAGGGGGCTTTCGGCACTGAAGCTTTCTTT. Its protein product is CASSLEQGAFGTEAFF. The J gene is TRBJ1-1, the V gene TRBV5-4, with 9 bases that match TRBD1. J lost 4 bases, V lost 0 bases, and 7 bases had no gene match. CDR3 length equals 16 residues. Germline assignment: CDR1 SGHNT and CDR2 YYREEE (reference sequence).